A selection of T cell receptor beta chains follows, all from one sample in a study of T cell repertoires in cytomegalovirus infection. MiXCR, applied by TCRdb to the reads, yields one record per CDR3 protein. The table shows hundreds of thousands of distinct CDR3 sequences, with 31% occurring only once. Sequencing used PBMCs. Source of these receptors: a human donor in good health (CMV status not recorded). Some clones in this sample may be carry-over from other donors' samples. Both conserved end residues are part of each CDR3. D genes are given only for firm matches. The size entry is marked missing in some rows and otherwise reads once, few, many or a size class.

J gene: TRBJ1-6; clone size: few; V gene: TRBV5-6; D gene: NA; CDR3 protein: CASSAPTGANSPLHF; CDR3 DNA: TGTGCCAGCAGCGCCCCGACGGGGGCAAATTCACCCCTCCACTTT
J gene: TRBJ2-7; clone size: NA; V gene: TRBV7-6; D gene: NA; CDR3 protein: CASSLAVSYEQYF; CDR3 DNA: TGTGCCAGCAGCTTAGCCGTATCCTACGAGCAGTACTTC
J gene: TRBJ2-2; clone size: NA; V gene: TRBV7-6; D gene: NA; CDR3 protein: CASSLLPPQGANTGELFF; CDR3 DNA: TGTGCTAGCAGCTTATTGCCACCACAGGGTGCGAACACCGGGGAGCTGTTTTTT
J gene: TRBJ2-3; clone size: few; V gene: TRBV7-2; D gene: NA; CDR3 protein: CASSLDLYQADTQYF; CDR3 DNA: TGTGCCAGCAGCTTAGATCTCTATCAGGCAGATACGCAGTATTTT
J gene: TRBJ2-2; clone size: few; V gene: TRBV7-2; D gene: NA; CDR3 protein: CASRRTNTGELFF; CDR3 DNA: TGTGCCAGCAGGCGGACCAACACCGGGGAGCTGTTTTTT
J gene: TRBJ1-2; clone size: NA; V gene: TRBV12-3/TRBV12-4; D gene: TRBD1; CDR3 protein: CASSVDRGYGYNF; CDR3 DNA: TGTGCCAGCAGCGTGGACAGGGGTTATGGCTACAACTTC
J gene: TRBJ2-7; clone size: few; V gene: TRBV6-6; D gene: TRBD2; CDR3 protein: CASSYWQGGYEQYF; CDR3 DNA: TGTGCCAGCAGTTACTGGCAGGGAGGGTACGAGCAGTACTTC
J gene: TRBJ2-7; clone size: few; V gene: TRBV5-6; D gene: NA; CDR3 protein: CASSKGPYEQYF; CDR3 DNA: TGTGCCAGCAGCAAGGGACCCTACGAGCAGTACTTC
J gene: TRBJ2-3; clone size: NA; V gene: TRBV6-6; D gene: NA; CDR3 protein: CASSYSKQADTQYF; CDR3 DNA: TGTGCCAGCAGTTACTCGAAACAGGCAGATACGCAGTATTTT
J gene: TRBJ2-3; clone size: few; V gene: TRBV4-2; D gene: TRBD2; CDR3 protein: CASSQAAGGLDTQYF; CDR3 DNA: TGTGCCAGCAGCCAAGCGGCGGGGGGCCTAGATACGCAGTATTTT
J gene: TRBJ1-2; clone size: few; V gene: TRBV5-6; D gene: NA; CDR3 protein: CASSLQGGYTF; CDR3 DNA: TGTGCCAGCAGCTTACAGGGTGGCTACACCTTC
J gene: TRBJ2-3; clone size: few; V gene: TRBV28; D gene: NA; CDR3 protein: CASTLDRPDTQYF; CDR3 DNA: TGTGCCAGCACCCTCGACAGACCAGATACGCAGTATTTT
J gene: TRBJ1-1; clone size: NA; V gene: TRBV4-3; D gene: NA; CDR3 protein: CASSQAEEGGMNTEAFF; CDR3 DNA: TGCGCCAGCAGCCAAGCCGAAGAGGGGGGGATGAACACTGAAGCTTTCTTT
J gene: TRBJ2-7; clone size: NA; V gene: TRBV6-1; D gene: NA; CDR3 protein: CASRYGSSYEQYF; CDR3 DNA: TGTGCCAGCCGCTACGGTAGCTCCTACGAGCAGTACTTC
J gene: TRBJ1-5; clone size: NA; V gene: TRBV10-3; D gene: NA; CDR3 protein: CAISESQDQPQHF; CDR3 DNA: TGTGCCATCAGTGAATCGCAAGATCAGCCCCAGCATTTT
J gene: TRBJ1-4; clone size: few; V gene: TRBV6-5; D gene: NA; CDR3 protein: CASSYSGQATNEKLFF; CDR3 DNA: TGTGCCAGCAGTTACTCCGGACAAGCAACTAATGAAAAACTGTTTTTT
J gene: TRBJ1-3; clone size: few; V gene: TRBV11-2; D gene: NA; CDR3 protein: CASGDHGNTIYF; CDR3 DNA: TGTGCCAGCGGCGACCATGGAAACACCATATATTTT
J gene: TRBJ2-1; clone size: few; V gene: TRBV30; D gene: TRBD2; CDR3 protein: CAYLAGDYNEQFF; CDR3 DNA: TGTGCCTACCTGGCGGGGGACTACAATGAGCAGTTCTTC
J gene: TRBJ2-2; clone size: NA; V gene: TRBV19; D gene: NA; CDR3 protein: CASSIFSGELFF; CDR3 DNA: TGTGCCAGTAGTATTTTCTCCGGGGAGCTGTTTTTT
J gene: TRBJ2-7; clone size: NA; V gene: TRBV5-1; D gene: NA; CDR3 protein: CASNGQGAYEQYF; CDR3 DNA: TGCGCCAGCAATGGCCAGGGAGCCTACGAGCAGTACTTC
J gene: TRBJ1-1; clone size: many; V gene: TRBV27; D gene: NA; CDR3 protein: CASSPAGFVREAFF; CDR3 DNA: TGTGCCAGCAGCCCCGCCGGATTTGTGCGTGAAGCTTTCTTT
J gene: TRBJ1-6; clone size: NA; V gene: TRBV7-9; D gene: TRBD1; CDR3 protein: CASSRDSFNSPLHF; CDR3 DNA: TGTGCCAGCAGCCGGGACAGTTTTAATTCACCCCTCCACTTT
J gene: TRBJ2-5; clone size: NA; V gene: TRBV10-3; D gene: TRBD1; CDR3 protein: CAIIETDRAGTQYF; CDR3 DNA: TGTGCCATCATTGAAACCGACAGGGCGGGGACCCAGTACTTC
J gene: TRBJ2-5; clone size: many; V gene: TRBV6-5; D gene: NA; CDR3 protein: CASSYGGVRETQYF; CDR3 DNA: TGTGCCAGCAGTTATGGGGGAGTCCGAGAGACCCAGTACTTC
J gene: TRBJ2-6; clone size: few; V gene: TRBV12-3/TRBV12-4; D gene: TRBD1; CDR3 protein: CASSPGTGGFLGANVLTF; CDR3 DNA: TGTGCCAGCAGCCCCGGGACAGGGGGCTTTCTGGGGGCCAACGTCCTGACTTTC
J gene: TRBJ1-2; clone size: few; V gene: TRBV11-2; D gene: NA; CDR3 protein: CASIQRVQGEEGGYTF; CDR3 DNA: TGTGCCAGCATCCAGAGGGTGCAGGGTGAAGAAGGTGGCTACACCTTC
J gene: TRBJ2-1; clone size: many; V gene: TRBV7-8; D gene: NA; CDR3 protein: CASSFPGTAYNEQFF; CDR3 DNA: TGTGCCAGCAGCTTCCCCGGGACCGCTTACAATGAGCAGTTCTTC
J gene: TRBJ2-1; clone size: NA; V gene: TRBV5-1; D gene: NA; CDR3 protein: CASSRCNSYNEQFF; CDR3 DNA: TGCGCCAGCAGTCGTTGTAACTCCTACAATGAGCAGTTCTTC
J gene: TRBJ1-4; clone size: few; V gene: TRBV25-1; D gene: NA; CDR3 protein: CASSEFGAANEKLFF; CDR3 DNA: TGTGCCAGCAGTGAATTTGGGGCAGCTAATGAAAAACTGTTTTTT
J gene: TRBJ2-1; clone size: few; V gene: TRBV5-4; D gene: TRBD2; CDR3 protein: CASRPTPGLAGLHNEQFF; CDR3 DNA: TGTGCCAGCAGACCCACTCCGGGACTAGCGGGGCTGCACAATGAGCAGTTCTTC